Listed below are T cell receptor beta chains from one sample, sequenced in a study of blood T cell repertoires in COVID-19. Sequencing used immunoSEQ multiplex PCR; TCRdb keeps in-frame clones, though not all of them. The data hold roughly 95,000 clones, with 82% observed a single time. The sequenced sample consisted of peripheral blood. Receptors were obtained from a man older than 75 with acute or convalescent COVID-19. Both conserved end residues are part of each CDR3. The D gene is left open where the match is weak. Clone size appears in some rows only: once, few, many, or a class for an expanded clone.

v_call: TRBV5-1
d_call: TRBD1
j_call: TRBJ1-1
clone_size: .
cdr3_aa: CASSRAPGQGGANTEAFF
cdr3_nt: TGCGCCAGCAGCCGAGCCCCCGGACAGGGGGGGGCGAACACTGAAGCTTTCTTT

v_call: TRBV7-9
d_call: TRBD1
j_call: TRBJ1-6
clone_size: many
cdr3_aa: CASSGDRDNSPLHF
cdr3_nt: TGTGCCAGCAGCGGGGACAGGGATAATTCACCCCTCCACTTT

v_call: TRBV19
d_call: .
j_call: TRBJ2-4
clone_size: .
cdr3_aa: CASSDSLAKNIQYF
cdr3_nt: TGTGCCAGTAGTGACAGTCTAGCCAAAAACATTCAGTACTTC

v_call: TRBV5-1
d_call: .
j_call: TRBJ2-3
clone_size: .
cdr3_aa: CASSLQLSTDTQYF
cdr3_nt: TGCGCCAGCAGCTTACAGCTGAGCACAGATACGCAGTATTTT

v_call: TRBV6-5
d_call: TRBD2
j_call: TRBJ2-1
clone_size: few
cdr3_aa: CASSYSGGSSYNEQFF
cdr3_nt: TGTGCCAGCAGTTACTCCGGGGGGTCCTCCTACAATGAGCAGTTCTTC

v_call: TRBV9
d_call: TRBD2
j_call: TRBJ2-1
clone_size: .
cdr3_aa: CASSYRTSGNNEQFF
cdr3_nt: TGTGCCAGCAGCTATAGGACTAGCGGAAACAATGAGCAGTTCTTC

v_call: TRBV5-1
d_call: TRBD2
j_call: TRBJ2-1
clone_size: .
cdr3_aa: CASTSGGYNEQFF
cdr3_nt: TGCGCCAGCACTAGCGGGGGGTACAATGAGCAGTTCTTC

v_call: TRBV2
d_call: .
j_call: TRBJ1-2
clone_size: few
cdr3_aa: CASSPRQGHTRRGYTF
cdr3_nt: TGTGCCAGCAGTCCAAGGCAGGGACACACTCGGCGGGGCTACACCTTC

v_call: TRBV6-5
d_call: TRBD1
j_call: TRBJ1-2
clone_size: .
cdr3_aa: CASSYGGQSNYGYTF
cdr3_nt: TGTGCCAGCAGTTACGGGGGACAGTCTAACTATGGCTACACCTTC

v_call: TRBV29-1
d_call: TRBD2
j_call: TRBJ2-2
clone_size: .
cdr3_aa: CSVEALGGRNTKELFF
cdr3_nt: TGCAGCGTTGAAGCGTTGGGGGGGAGAAATACAAAGGAGCTGTTTTTT

v_call: TRBV7-8
d_call: .
j_call: TRBJ1-2
clone_size: .
cdr3_aa: CASSLGTPQSVYGYTF
cdr3_nt: TGTGCCAGCAGCTTAGGGACTCCTCAATCCGTCTATGGCTACACCTTC

v_call: TRBV4-3
d_call: .
j_call: TRBJ1-1
clone_size: .
cdr3_aa: CASSQDPLVAGEAFF
cdr3_nt: TGCGCCAGCAGCCAAGATCCCCTTGTCGCGGGTGAAGCTTTCTTT

v_call: TRBV4-1
d_call: .
j_call: TRBJ1-5
clone_size: many
cdr3_aa: CASSQDSSENQPQHF
cdr3_nt: TGCGCCAGCAGCCAAGATTCTTCAGAAAATCAGCCCCAGCATTTT

v_call: TRBV7-8
d_call: TRBD1
j_call: TRBJ2-7
clone_size: .
cdr3_aa: CASSTGGPYEQYF
cdr3_nt: TGTGCCAGCAGCACAGGGGGTCCCTACGAGCAGTACTTC

v_call: TRBV7-6
d_call: TRBD1
j_call: TRBJ2-1
clone_size: once
cdr3_aa: CASSLVGQGSYNEQFF
cdr3_nt: TGTGCCAGCAGCTTAGTTGGACAGGGCTCCTACAATGAGCAGTTCTTC

v_call: TRBV5-4
d_call: TRBD2
j_call: TRBJ2-7
clone_size: .
cdr3_aa: CASSRAGGLEQYF
cdr3_nt: TGTGCCAGCAGCCGGGCGGGAGGTCTCGAGCAGTACTTC

v_call: TRBV7-2
d_call: TRBD2
j_call: TRBJ2-7
clone_size: .
cdr3_aa: CASSLGVWRGGGGEQYF
cdr3_nt: TGTGCCAGCAGCTTAGGTGTGTGGCGGGGGGGCGGCGGAGAGCAGTACTTC